The present TCR beta chain was sequenced within a study of cytomegalovirus exposure and HLA in healthy donors. To note about this clone: What it binds is not known.

Amplification used 60 Vbeta primers and 13 Jbeta primers. TCRdb's copy holds only in-frame clones and misses some; the assay was immunoSEQ multiplex PCR. Of fewer than 60,000 clones in the sample, roughly 50% were seen once. J was trimmed by 5 bases and V by 6 bases; bases with no gene match: 5. This CDR3 contains 13 residues. Germline CDR1 is MNHEY and CDR2 is SMNVEV (reference sequence). Study results and limitations: It has been reported that TCR beta sequences accurately predicted the HLA-A and HLA-B alleles of most subjects.

While unrecorded immune exposures were likely, the donors were nominally healthy when sampled. The sequence derives from a human donor in good health. Sequencing was done on a sample of PBMCs. The V gene is TRBV27, the J gene TRBJ1-2, with 8 bases that match TRBD1. CDR3 nucleotide sequence: TGTGCCAGCAGCCTGGGACAGGCATATGGCTACACCTTC. It translates to CASSLGQAYGYTF.